This T cell receptor (beta chain) was retrieved from a study of CD8+CD57+ T cells in acquired aplastic anemia. Findings and caveats of the study: With respect to CD8+ Simpson's diversity, patients and controls did not differ significantly.

In the case of this clonotype: Antigen unknown.

The CDR3 has 14 amino acids. V was pared by 6 bases and J by 7 bases, with 16 bases between. Germline V lookup: CDR1 LNHDA, CDR2 SQIVND (reference sequence). The authors sequenced patients whose flow cytometry had shown CD8+CD57+ cell expansion. At the time of blood sampling, patients had not yet received any therapy. Genomic DNA provided the template from which TCR beta VDJ and CDR3 profiles were obtained. One entry per CDR3 protein, called by TCRdb with MiXCR from the reads. The sample includes roughly 170,000 distinct CDR3 sequences, 48% of them seen just once. Source material: sorted CD4+, CD8+, or CD8+CD57+ T cells (not recorded which) from PBMCs. J is TRBJ1-3 and V is TRBV19; no clear D gene. The clonotype comes from a human donor with aplastic anemia. The CDR3 loop reads CASRPNLSVNTIYF. The CDR3 region has the DNA TGTGCCAGTAGGCCGAATTTGAGTGTGAACACCATATATTTT.